This section outlines one T cell receptor (beta chain) sequence together with its context. This sample includes further DNA sequences coding for the same CDR3. The data are from a study of shared T cell receptors in the human thymus. This CDR3 region has 11 residues. Trimming left V 4 bases short and J 3 bases short, with 3 bases between. Germline V gene lookup returns CDR1 SGDLS and CDR2 YYNGEE. Assay used: immunoSEQ multiplex PCR; TCRdb lists only in-frame clones, some missing. The sample contains almost 550,000 clones, approximately 80% of which appear only once. These data are also associated with another study on human thymus T cells. From that report: Having corrective surgery for congenital heart defects, healthy Finnish infants were the ones who donated. During corrective heart surgery, resections were taken, and the thymus tissue came from them. What related research reported was that thymic repertoires overlapped highly among unrelated individuals.

The clonotype was recovered from a boy in the first two years of life with a congenital heart defect. The chain carries TRBV9 and TRBJ2-3; no reliable D call. The sequenced sample was thymocytes. CDR3 in amino acids: CASSLTDTQYF. Written as DNA, the CDR3 is TGTGCCAGCAGCCTTACAGATACGCAGTATTTT.